The subject of this entry is one T cell receptor (beta chain). The sample belongs to a study of shared clonotypes between healthy human individuals. Assay used: immunoSEQ multiplex PCR; TCRdb lists only in-frame clones, some missing. The sample lists about 2.3 million clones, 85% to 95% occurring once. The CDR3 contains 13 residues. The V gene's germline CDR1 is SGHAT and CDR2 FQDESV (reference sequence). V was pared by 1 base and J by 1 base, with 5 bases between. The TCR was taken from a man aged 18 to 35 in good health. Some clones in this sample may be carry-over from other donors' samples. The rearrangement joins TRBV11-1 to TRBJ2-7; unclear D gene. The sequenced sample was naive CD4+ T cells from PBMCs. The subset was: CD45RA+ positively selected. The CDR3 is CASSLGGSYEQYF. DNA for the CDR3: TGTGCCAGCAGCTTAGGGGGTTCCTACGAGCAGTACTTC.